This T cell receptor (beta chain) was captured in a study of memory CD4+ T cells and cytomegalovirus serostatus (dated 2019 in TCRdb). As for the study more broadly: The 35 or so healthy Belgian adults in the cohort included 9 who were CMV seropositive and approximately 25 who were CMV seronegative. The study sequenced CD4+ memory TCRbeta repertoires of a Belgian cohort with known cytomegalovirus serostatus to replicate a published TCR-based CMV serostatus classifier. The paper's findings and limits, for the study overall: Of fewer than 200 previously reported CMV-associated TCRbeta sequences, about 62 appeared in the CD4+ memory repertoires, each in one to five individuals. A median bootstrapped AUC of around 0.95 with a 95% CI of 0.76-1.00 was achieved on the Belgian cohort by the original-framework classifier. Results were interpreted as suggesting that the CMV-associated TCR signature is largely present in the CD4+ memory repertoire. For predicting CMV serostatus, the median bootstrapped AUC was about 0.95 using the original framework and about 0.9 using a US-trained random forest. Only CD4+CD45RO+ memory cells were sequenced, in contrast to the original study, which included naive and memory CD4+ and CD8+ populations.

Concerning this clone: What antigen it recognizes has not been identified. Base qualities are not recorded, but no much larger clone differs from it by a single base.

Genomic DNA was extracted from sorted cells with the Quick-DNA Microprep Kit. Amplification of TCRbeta DNA was done with the immunoSEQ hsTCRbeta kit, following the protocol from the manufacturer. An Illumina MiSeq instrument was used to sequence the TCRbeta libraries. Per the original workflow: Once out-of-frame sequences had been removed, about 2,000,000 distinct TCRbeta sequences were left, which works out to an average of about 67,000 per individual. Each individual was scored using the number of roughly 150 previously reported CMV-associated TCRbeta sequences that the individual carried and the total number of productive distinct TCRbeta sequences. A beta-binomial model was reimplemented in Python, and scikit-learn random forests with default parameters were trained on data from the US cohort. Classifier performance on the Belgian cohort was summarized as median AUC with percentile confidence intervals calculated over 10,000 bootstrap iterations. TCRdb mirrors the immuneACCESS table, restricted to in-frame sequences. Some clones are absent from its copies; in checked studies, under half trace to an unresolved V gene, and the reason for the others is unknown. That table is the source of V, J and clone size, and D and trimming were worked out from the DNA. This sample is represented by over 60,000 clones; roughly four fifths of them were singletons. 0.85% to 0.95% of the sample rests with the top ten.

The V and J ends are trimmed by 4 bases and 3 bases, leaving 24 bases between them. CDR1 is given as SGHRS and CDR2 as YFSETQ, both from the germline V gene. From its cysteine to its phenylalanine, the CDR3 spans 18 amino acids. Only the CDR3 DNA is retained, 54 bases long and in frame from the first base. Single viable CD3+CD4+CD8-CD45RO+ cells were sorted as memory CD4+ T cells on a FACSAria II. CMV serostatus was assessed using a Roche Elecsys assay, by which serum IgG against CMV pp150, pp28, p38 and p52 was detected. After the samples were thawed, total CD4+ T cells were enriched through positive selection using CD4 magnetic microbeads. The samples came from a different study that was designed specifically to examine the CD4+ T cell memory repertoire. Peripheral blood mononuclear cells were isolated and cryopreserved according to standard operating procedures, and serum was kept at -80 degrees C. The staining relied on CD3-PerCP (BW264/56), CD4-APC (RPA-T4), CD45RO-PE (UCHT1) and CD8-Pacific Orange (3B5) antibodies, and Sytox blue was used to exclude non-viable cells.

This clonotype originated in an adult in good health and CMV-seronegative. Recombination joined TRBV5-1 with TRBJ2-3; the D gene is possibly TRBD1, with 7 bases matching. Sequenced input: memory CD4+ T cells from blood. The CDR3 region: CASSLRGDSLPNTDTQYF. The nucleotide sequence reads as follows: TGCGCCAGCAGCCTCAGGGGGGACTCATTACCCAATACAGATACGCAGTATTTT.